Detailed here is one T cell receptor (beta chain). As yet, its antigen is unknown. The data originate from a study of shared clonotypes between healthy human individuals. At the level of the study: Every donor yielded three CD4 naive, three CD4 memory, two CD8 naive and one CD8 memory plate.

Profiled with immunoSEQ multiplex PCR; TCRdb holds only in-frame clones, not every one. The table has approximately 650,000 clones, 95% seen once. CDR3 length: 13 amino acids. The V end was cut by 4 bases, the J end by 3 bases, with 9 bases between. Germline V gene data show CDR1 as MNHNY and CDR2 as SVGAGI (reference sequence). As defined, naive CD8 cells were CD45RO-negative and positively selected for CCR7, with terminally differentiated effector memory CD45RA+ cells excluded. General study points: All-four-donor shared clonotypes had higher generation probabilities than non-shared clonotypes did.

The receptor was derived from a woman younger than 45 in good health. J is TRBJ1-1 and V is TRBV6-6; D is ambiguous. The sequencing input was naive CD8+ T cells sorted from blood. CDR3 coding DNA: TGTGCCAGCAGTTCCCTCGCTCACACTGAAGCTTTCTTT. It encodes CASSSLAHTEAFF.